This T cell receptor (beta chain) originates from a study of T cell changes during pregnancy in multiple sclerosis. This CDR3 region has 15 residues. The germline gives CDR1 SGDLS, CDR2 YYNGEE. Trimming removed 2 bases at V and 4 bases at J, with 14 bases between. The assay was immunoSEQ multiplex PCR, and TCRdb's table has in-frame clones only and misses some. The top ten hold 5.5% to 7% of the sample, which has about 31,000 clones, about 91% seen once. This clone was seen just once. Sample: CD8+ T cells from peripheral blood mononuclear cells, taken in the second trimester of pregnancy. This sequence was found in a female donor with multiple sclerosis, enrolled in a pregnancy study. V gene TRBV9 combines with J gene TRBJ2-3; a possible D gene is TRBD2 (6 bases). The CDR3 spells CASSVRLDRADTQYF. For the CDR3, the DNA is TGTGCCAGCAGCGTCAGACTAGATCGGGCAGATACGCAGTATTTT.